The rows below give T cell receptor beta chains drawn from one sample of a study of blood T cell repertoires in COVID-19. Some clones are missing from TCRdb's copy, which holds only in-frame ones; the method was immunoSEQ multiplex PCR. The sample includes under 500,000 clones, about 85% of them seen just once. The sequenced sample was PBMCs or T cells enriched from blood (not recorded which). The receptor set was obtained from a woman under 30 with acute COVID-19. Both conserved end residues are part of each CDR3. The D gene is left open where the match is weak. Size is stated for part of the rows, as once, few or many counts, or as a class when the clone is expanded.

clone_size,d_call,v_call,j_call,cdr3_aa,cdr3_nt
few,TRBD1,TRBV28,TRBJ1-4,CASSGPGQGNEKLFF,TGTGCCAGCAGCGGGCCGGGACAGGGAAATGAAAAACTGTTTTTT
NA,TRBD1,TRBV2,TRBJ1-6,CASKPGQAAIVSLHF,TGTGCCAGCAAACCAGGACAGGCAGCTATTGTTTCTCTCCACTTT
NA,NA,TRBV7-9,TRBJ1-1,CASSFSTAGTEAFF,TGTGCCAGCAGCTTTTCGACAGCGGGCACTGAAGCTTTCTTT
NA,NA,TRBV7-2,TRBJ2-7,CASSSKGEGGYEQYF,TGTGCCAGCAGCTCCAAGGGGGAGGGCGGGTACGAGCAGTACTTC
many,TRBD2,TRBV28,TRBJ2-7,CASSTPMAGDDYEQYF,TGTGCCAGCAGCACCCCTATGGCGGGAGACGACTACGAGCAGTACTTC
NA,TRBD2,TRBV4-3,TRBJ2-7,CASSRGTSGMSSYEQYF,TGCGCCAGCAGCCGCGGGACTAGCGGGATGTCCTCCTACGAGCAGTACTTC
NA,TRBD2,TRBV7-7,TRBJ2-7,CASSNRLAGVGEQYF,TGTGCCAGCAGCAATCGACTAGCGGGAGTGGGAGAGCAGTACTTC
NA,NA,TRBV7-9,TRBJ1-1,CASSLEGHEAFF,TGTGCCAGCAGCTTAGAGGGACATGAAGCTTTCTTT
NA,TRBD1,TRBV5-1,TRBJ2-6,CASSSGTGVSGANVLTF,TGCGCCAGCAGCTCCGGGACAGGGGTCTCTGGGGCCAACGTCCTGACTTTC
NA,NA,TRBV6-5,TRBJ1-4,CASSPNGLDEKLFF,TGTGCCAGCAGCCCAAACGGGTTAGATGAAAAACTGTTTTTT
NA,NA,TRBV6-5,TRBJ1-1,CASSYSRSGNTEAFF,TGTGCCAGCAGTTACTCAAGATCGGGGAACACTGAAGCTTTCTTT
NA,TRBD2,TRBV7-6,TRBJ2-1,CASSASSGSYNEQFF,TGTGCCAGCAGCGCGTCTAGCGGCTCCTACAATGAGCAGTTCTTC
NA,NA,TRBV19,TRBJ2-5,CASSTSDWQETQYF,TGTGCCAGTAGTACCTCCGACTGGCAAGAGACCCAGTACTTC
NA,NA,TRBV7-9,TRBJ2-5,CASSPGRQGTQYF,TGTGCCAGCAGCCCGGGGAGGCAGGGGACCCAGTACTTC
NA,NA,TRBV4-1,TRBJ1-5,CASSQEGSTHSNQPQHF,TGCGCCAGCAGCCAAGAGGGCTCGACACATAGCAATCAGCCCCAGCATTTT
NA,NA,TRBV28,TRBJ1-2,CASSSGYGYTF,TGTGCCAGCAGTTCGGGCTATGGCTACACCTTC
NA,NA,TRBV12-2,TRBJ1-2,CASRLAGTPDDYTF,TGTGCAAGTCGCTTAGCGGGGACACCAGATGACTACACCTTC
NA,NA,TRBV2,TRBJ1-1,CASSEYRGGTEAFF,TGTGCCAGCAGTGAATACCGCGGTGGCACTGAAGCTTTCTTT
once,NA,TRBV21-1,TRBJ1-4,CASSTPGVSNEKLFF,TGTGCCAGCAGCACTCCCGGAGTGTCTAATGAAAAACTGTTTTTT
NA,NA,TRBV6-1,TRBJ1-5,CASRARPTGGNQPQHF,TGTGCCAGCCGTGCCCGACCGACAGGCGGGAATCAGCCCCAGCATTTT
NA,NA,TRBV24-1,TRBJ1-2,CATSEEGRDGYTF,TGTGCCACCAGTGAGGAAGGGCGGGATGGCTACACCTTC
NA,NA,TRBV2,TRBJ2-2,CASSLPGEGAYTGELFF,TGTGCCAGCAGCCTCCCGGGAGAGGGGGCGTACACCGGGGAGCTGTTTTTT
NA,TRBD2,TRBV7-9,TRBJ2-2,CASSPGAGGPGTGELFF,TGTGCCAGCAGCCCGGGAGCGGGAGGGCCGGGAACCGGGGAGCTGTTTTTT
NA,TRBD1,TRBV4-1,TRBJ2-4,CASSHPGTGGDIQYF,TGCGCCAGCAGCCATCCCGGGACAGGAGGGGACATTCAGTACTTC
NA,NA,TRBV19,TRBJ1-5,CASSSTGSNQPQHF,TGTGCCAGTAGTAGCACAGGTAGCAATCAGCCCCAGCATTTT
NA,TRBD2,TRBV2,TRBJ2-1,CASSEYPREGRENEQFF,TGTGCCAGCAGTGAATACCCGCGGGAGGGCCGGGAGAATGAGCAGTTCTTC
few,NA,TRBV28,TRBJ2-1,CASSLDSESYNEQFF,TGTGCCAGCAGTTTAGACAGCGAGTCCTACAATGAGCAGTTCTTC
NA,TRBD1,TRBV2,TRBJ1-3,CASKQGYGNTIYF,TGTGCCAGTAAACAGGGGTATGGAAACACCATATATTTT
NA,NA,TRBV4-3,TRBJ2-7,CASSQEAANSYEQYF,TGCGCCAGCAGCCAAGAGGCAGCGAACTCCTACGAGCAGTACTTC
NA,TRBD1,TRBV10-3,TRBJ1-2,CAISEDRVHGYTF,TGTGCCATCAGTGAGGACAGGGTCCATGGCTACACCTTC
NA,NA,TRBV2,TRBJ2-1,CASSISYEQFF,TGTGCCAGCAGTATCAGTTATGAGCAGTTCTTC
NA,TRBD1,TRBV30,TRBJ1-3,CAWRGRTGANEGNTIYF,TGTGCCTGGAGGGGTAGGACAGGGGCGAACGAGGGAAACACCATATATTTT
NA,NA,TRBV7-2,TRBJ2-1,CASSPRQSGEQFF,TGTGCCAGCAGCCCGAGACAGAGTGGCGAGCAGTTCTTC
few,NA,TRBV3-1/TRBV3-2,TRBJ1-2,CASSQVQIANYGYTF,TGTGCCAGCAGCCAGGTACAGATAGCTAACTATGGCTACACCTTC
NA,TRBD1,TRBV7-6,TRBJ2-2,CASSLRQGINTGELFF,TGTGCCAGCAGCTTAAGACAGGGAATCAACACCGGGGAGCTGTTTTTT
once,NA,TRBV4-3,TRBJ1-1,CASSQDSWNTEAFF,TGCGCCAGCAGCCAGGACTCTTGGAACACTGAAGCTTTCTTT
NA,NA,TRBV7-2,TRBJ2-7,CASSLGVQGLYEQYF,TGTGCCAGCAGCTTAGGCGTACAGGGCTTATACGAGCAGTACTTC
NA,TRBD1,TRBV28,TRBJ1-1,CASRPHTGAQMNTEAFF,TGTGCCAGCAGACCTCATACAGGGGCGCAGATGAACACTGAAGCTTTCTTT
NA,NA,TRBV4-1,TRBJ1-5,CASSQDRSGVTRPQHF,TGCGCCAGCAGCCAAGATAGATCAGGGGTTACTAGGCCCCAGCATTTT
NA,NA,TRBV2,TRBJ2-1,CASSEDRVLNNEQFF,TGTGCCAGCAGTGAAGACAGGGTCCTAAACAATGAGCAGTTCTTC
NA,TRBD2,TRBV13,TRBJ2-1,CASSSTPGLAGEGYNEQFF,TGTGCCAGCAGCTCTACTCCGGGACTAGCGGGAGAGGGCTACAATGAGCAGTTCTTC
once,TRBD2,TRBV15,TRBJ2-5,CATSRERWGGETQYF,TGTGCCACCAGCAGAGAGCGTTGGGGGGGGGAGACCCAGTACTTC
NA,TRBD1,TRBV19,TRBJ1-5,CASSDWDRGLDQPQHF,TGTGCCAGTAGTGATTGGGACAGGGGGTTGGATCAGCCCCAGCATTTT
NA,NA,TRBV25-1,TRBJ1-6,CASRTGSSYNSPLHF,TGTGCCAGCAGGACAGGCAGCTCCTATAATTCACCCCTCCACTTT
NA,TRBD1,TRBV11-2,TRBJ2-2,CASSQPGQGATGELFF,TGTGCCAGCAGCCAACCGGGACAGGGGGCGACCGGGGAGCTGTTTTTT
NA,TRBD1,TRBV5-4,TRBJ1-4,CASSQGQGFNEKLFF,TGTGCCAGCAGCCAGGGACAGGGCTTTAATGAAAAACTGTTTTTT
NA,TRBD1,TRBV7-8,TRBJ2-7,CASSLAGQGRLYEQYF,TGTGCCAGCAGCTTAGCGGGACAGGGAAGGCTCTACGAGCAGTACTTC
once,NA,TRBV27,TRBJ1-5,CASSFFYTSKEDQPQHF,TGTGCCAGCAGTTTTTTTTACACATCCAAGGAGGATCAGCCCCAGCATTTT
NA,TRBD1,TRBV19,TRBJ1-1,CASSIWAGGRMNTEAFF,TGTGCCAGTAGTATTTGGGCAGGGGGGCGTATGAACACTGAAGCTTTCTTT
NA,NA,TRBV11-2,TRBJ1-1,CASSLVFRDTEAFF,TGTGCCAGCAGCTTAGTGTTCCGGGACACCGAAGCTTTCTTT
NA,NA,TRBV6-1,TRBJ1-2,CASSEARSEVYGYTF,TGTGCCAGCAGTGAAGCGCGGTCAGAAGTCTATGGCTACACCTTC
few,NA,TRBV11-2,TRBJ1-2,CASSSEGIYGYTF,TGTGCCAGCAGCTCCGAGGGTATCTATGGCTACACCTTC
few,NA,TRBV28,TRBJ1-4,CATRAGVTNEKLFF,TGTGCCACCCGTGCGGGGGTAACTAATGAAAAACTGTTTTTT
NA,TRBD1,TRBV19,TRBJ2-7,CASSSRTGESYEQYF,TGTGCCAGTAGCTCTCGGACAGGGGAGTCCTACGAGCAGTACTTC
once,NA,TRBV7-2,TRBJ1-3,CASSSTPSSGNTIYF,TGTGCCAGCAGCTCGACACCGAGCTCTGGAAACACCATATATTTT